The clone carrying this T cell receptor (beta chain) was seen only a few times. The antigen remains unidentified. These data come from a study of cytomegalovirus exposure and HLA in healthy donors. Study-wide results and caveats: Later analysis suggested links between common viral pathogens and several top significant clusters. In presence/absence analyses, roughly uniform sequencing depth across donors was assumed.

The PCR made use of 60 Vbeta and 13 Jbeta primers. Data came from immunoSEQ multiplex PCR; TCRdb stores just in-frame clones and leaves some out. Of over 85,000 clones listed, about 73% are singletons. J lost 5 bases, V lost 8 bases, and 12 bases had no gene match. Germline V CDR1 and CDR2: LGHNA, YSLEER. The CDR3 runs to 15 residues. This clonotype was sampled from a woman aged 30 to 39 in good health and CMV-seronegative. Sequenced: PBMCs. The chain couples TRBV4-3 to TRBJ2-1; 7 nucleotides agree with TRBD1. CDR3 nucleotide sequence: TGCGCCAGCCCCTTACCGGGACAGAATGACAATGAGCAGTTCTTC. This gives the protein CASPLPGQNDNEQFF.